Detailed here is one T cell receptor beta chain. Its specificity is unknown. V lost 1 base and J lost 4, with 10 bases in between. This CDR3 has 14 residues. Germline CDR1 MDHEN, CDR2 SYDVKM. The source of the sample is a study of OX40 agonist ivuxolimab in advanced cancers. Measured with immunoSEQ multiplex PCR; TCRdb has only the in-frame clones, and not every one. The repertoire holds fewer than 200,000 clones, with around 94% as singletons. Study-wide points: Expanded clones tended on average to be more numerous among CD8+ T cells than CD4+. Nonresponders, in some cases, also had low normalized T-cell clonal expansion.

This TCR was sampled from an adult with an advanced solid tumor such as melanoma, head and neck, liver or kidney cancer. The chain recombines TRBV28 with TRBJ2-5, with a weak D call TRBD2 (6 bases). Sequences were derived from CD4+ or CD8+ T cells sorted from blood, sampled in a trial of the OX40 agonist ivuxolimab. The CDR3 sequence is CASSLSLAPETQYF. Here the CDR3 DNA reads TGTGCCAGCAGTTTATCCCTAGCGCCAGAGACCCAGTACTTC. Combining the CDR3 with reference TRBV28 and TRBJ2-5 gives the whole variable domain DVKVTQSSRYLVKRTGEKVFLECVQDMDHENMFWYRQDPGLGLRLIYFSYDVKMKEKGDIPEGYSVSREKKERFSLILESASTNQTSMYLCASSLSLAPETQYFGPGTRLLVL.